This record covers a single TCR beta chain. The germline CDR1 and CDR2 sequences are DFQATT and SNEGSKA (reference sequence). This CDR3 is built from 15 residues. V gave up 3 bases and J gave up 6 bases, with 21 bases separating them. The sample originates from a study of T cell repertoires in cytomegalovirus infection. MiXCR, run by TCRdb on the reads, gives a single entry per CDR3 protein. The table shows 250,000 to 300,000 distinct CDR3 sequences, with roughly 15% occurring only once. V gene TRBV20-1 combines with J gene TRBJ2-7, with D perhaps matching TRBD2 (6 bases). The sequenced sample consisted of PBMCs. This receptor was obtained from a human donor in good health (CMV status not recorded). Some clones in this sample may be carry-over from other donors' samples. The CDR3 nucleotides read TGCAGTGCTAGCAGATTAGCGGACGGAGGTCTCGAGCAGTACTTC. The encoded protein is CSASRLADGGLEQYF.